Following are 25 T cell receptor beta chains from one sample sequenced in a study of OX40 agonist ivuxolimab in advanced cancers. Method: immunoSEQ multiplex PCR; TCRdb's copy keeps in-frame clones and lacks some. Of under 70,000 clones listed, 80% to 90% are singletons. The source material was CD4+ or CD8+ T cells sorted from blood, sampled in a trial of the OX40 agonist ivuxolimab. These receptors were obtained from an adult with an advanced solid tumor such as melanoma, head and neck, liver or kidney cancer.

This rearrangement joins TRBV2 to TRBJ2-1; 10 nucleotides line up with TRBD2. CDR1 and CDR2 from the germline V gene are SNHLY and FYNNEI. Unmatched junction bases numbered 9, after V lost 4 bases and J lost 3 bases. The CDR3 has 17 residues. The CDR3: CASSGEWGLAIYNEQFF. The CDR3 coding sequence is TGTGCCAGCAGTGGTGAGTGGGGACTAGCGATCTACAATGAGCAGTTCTTC.

The chain recombines TRBV27 with TRBJ2-7, with TRBD2 matching over 11 bases. V was pared by 5 bases and J by 7 bases, with 13 bases of the junction left unmatched. The CDR3 is 16 amino acids. Germline V gene lookup returns CDR1 MNHEY and CDR2 SMNVEV (reference sequence). Here the CDR3 DNA reads TGTGCCAGCAGTCAACAACCGGGACTAGCGGCACTAGAGCAGTACTTC. Amino acid sequence: CASSQQPGLAALEQYF.

This clone was seen just once. The J gene is TRBJ2-3, the V gene TRBV7-3; 9 bases map to TRBD2. The length of the CDR3 is 15 residues. V shed 2 bases, J shed 4 bases, and the junction held 4 bases outside the gene matches. Germline V gene sequence: CDR1 SGHTA, CDR2 FQGTGA. The CDR3 coding sequence is TGTGCCAGCAGCTTAGGACTAGCGCGGGCAGATACGCAGTATTTT. Translated: CASSLGLARADTQYF.

This clone was seen a few times. V and J are TRBV5-5 and TRBJ1-2; D uncertain. The CDR3 is 14 amino acids. Germline assignment: CDR1 SGHKS and CDR2 YYEKEE (reference sequence). With 3 bases removed from V and 5 bases from J, the gap between germline ends came to 14 bases. CDR3 loop: CASSSAGSMYGYTF. The CDR3 coding sequence is TGTGCCAGCAGCTCAGCCGGATCCATGTATGGCTACACCTTC.

This clone was detected once. V and J are TRBV14 and TRBJ1-4, with 10 positions matching TRBD1. The CDR3 runs to 15 residues. V lost 4 bases, J lost 7 bases, and 6 bases stayed unmatched. CDR1 and CDR2 from the germline V gene are SGHDN and FVKESK. The CDR3 spells CASSPIGQGGEKLFF. As DNA, the CDR3 is TGTGCCAGCAGCCCAATCGGACAGGGGGGTGAAAAACTGTTTTTT.

V gene TRBV18 combines with J gene TRBJ1-3; D call uncertain. V lost 2 bases, J lost 3 bases, and 5 bases lay in between. The V gene's germline CDR1 is KGHSH and CDR2 LQKENI. The length of the CDR3 is 13 residues. DNA for the CDR3: TGTGCCAGCTCACCATCGAGTGGAAACACCATATATTTT. Its translation: CASSPSSGNTIYF.

In its sample, this clone was seen a few times. This chain connects TRBV5-4 to TRBJ2-5, with D perhaps TRBD1 (6 bases). The CDR3 has 15 amino acids. Per the germline V gene, CDR1 is SGHNT and CDR2 is YYREEE (reference sequence). Trimming cost V 6 bases and J 2 bases, with 17 bases left between them. The CDR3 loop is CASTKNPGQQETQYF. CDR3 sequence (DNA): TGTGCCAGCACGAAAAATCCGGGACAACAAGAGACCCAGTACTTC.

This clone was picked up one time. The chain is built from TRBV7-2 and TRBJ1-1; no definite D call. Germline-derived CDR1 and CDR2 are SGHTA and FQGNSA. CDR3 length: 13 amino acids. Trimming took 2 bases from V and 3 from J, leaving 7 bases between them. CDR3 DNA sequence: TGTGCCAGCAGCTTATTCGTGGACACTGAAGCTTTCTTT. It specifies CASSLFVDTEAFF.

This chain joins TRBV6-5 and TRBJ2-5; either TRBD1 or TRBD2 may supply D (6 bases each). V was trimmed by 2 bases and J by 4 bases, leaving 14 bases between them. This CDR3 has 15 residues. CDR1 MNHEY and CDR2 SVGAGI come from the germline V gene. This CDR3 reads CASSYGRGGGETQYF. The CDR3 DNA reads as TGTGCCAGCAGTTACGGCAGAGGGGGAGGAGAGACCCAGTACTTC.

The rearrangement links TRBV12-2 to TRBJ2-7. TRBV12-2 is designated a pseudogene. This CDR3 is 16 amino acids long. CDR3 sequence (DNA): TGTGCAAGTCGCTTAGTTTGGGGACCCCGCCCCTACGAGCAGTACTTC. Amino acid sequence: CASRLVWGPRPYEQYF.

The chain carries TRBV9 and TRBJ2-3; D might be TRBD2 (5 bases). CDR3 length: 17 amino acids. Trimming pared 0 bases from V and 2 bases from J, leaving 16 bases between. Germline V gene sequence: CDR1 SGDLS, CDR2 YYNGEE. DNA of the CDR3: TGTGCCAGCAGCGTAGTATCTGGGTCGGGAAACACAGATACGCAGTATTTT. It translates to CASSVVSGSGNTDTQYF.

The chain is built from TRBV14 and TRBJ2-1; 10 positions match TRBD2. This CDR3 spans 16 amino acids. In germline, CDR1 is SGHDN, CDR2 FVKESK. Trimming cost V 5 bases and J 6 bases; bases outside gene matches: 10. CDR3 in amino acids: CASSIVRLAGVNEQFF. In DNA, the CDR3 is TGTGCCAGCAGCATAGTTAGGCTAGCGGGAGTCAATGAGCAGTTCTTC.

The chain employs TRBV6-1 and TRBJ1-3, with D perhaps matching TRBD1 (6 bases). The CDR3 has 14 amino acids. The V gene lost 6 bases and the J gene lost 0 bases, with 9 bases spanning the gap. Germline V gives CDR1 MNHNS, CDR2 SASEGT. The CDR3 region is CASRRDNSGNTIYF. The CDR3 DNA sequence: TGTGCCAGCAGGCGGGACAACTCTGGAAACACCATATATTTT.

The chain couples TRBV28 to TRBJ2-3; D gene ambiguous. The CDR3 totals 12 residues. V was pared by 6 bases and J by 3 bases, with 7 bases between. Germline CDR1 is MDHEN and CDR2 is SYDVKM. Here the CDR3 reads CASSRRTDTQYF. The CDR3, as DNA: TGTGCCAGCAGCAGAAGAACAGATACGCAGTATTTT.

The chain employs TRBV5-1 and TRBJ2-6; 8 bases match TRBD1. Losses at the gene ends were 4 bases for V and 0 bases for J; bases not matched to a gene: 9. Per the germline V gene, CDR1 is SGHRS and CDR2 is YFSETQ. The CDR3 consists of 18 residues. The CDR3 region has the DNA TGCGCCAGCAGCGGGCGGACAGGGCCGACCTCTGGGGCCAACGTCCTGACTTTC. Translating gives CASSGRTGPTSGANVLTF.

The gene calls are TRBV28 and TRBJ2-7; D not resolved. Germline V gene lookup returns CDR1 MDHEN and CDR2 SYDVKM. The V and J ends lost 5 bases and 3 bases respectively, with 8 bases between them. The CDR3 totals 12 residues. This CDR3 is CASSPLLYEQYF. The CDR3 DNA reads as TGTGCCAGCAGTCCTCTCCTCTACGAGCAGTACTTC.

This chain uses TRBV4-1 with TRBJ2-7; 7 positions match TRBD1. CDR3 length: 15 amino acids. CDR1 and CDR2 from the germline V gene are MGHRA and YSYEKL. V lost 4 bases and J lost 0; bases outside the gene matches: 6. The CDR3 sequence is CASSRLRQGSYEQYF. CDR3 coding DNA: TGCGCCAGCAGCCGGTTACGACAGGGCTCCTACGAGCAGTACTTC.

The chain links TRBV2 to TRBJ1-2; TRBD1 matches 7 bases. The CDR3 totals 15 residues. Trimming removed 3 bases from V and 7 bases from J; junction bases left unmatched: 11. Per germline, CDR1 SNHLY and CDR2 FYNNEI. The CDR3 reads CASSDYLGQFRGYTF. In DNA form, the CDR3 reads TGTGCCAGCAGTGACTATCTGGGACAGTTTCGTGGCTACACCTTC. The full variable domain, its missing parts supplied by reference TRBV2 and TRBJ1-2, is EPEVTQTPSHQVTQMGQEVILRCVPISNHLYFYWYRQILGQKVEFLVSFYNNEISEKSEIFDDQFSVERPDGSNFTLKIRSTKLEDSAMYFCASSDYLGQFRGYTFGSGTRLTVV.

This rearrangement joins TRBV7-2 to TRBJ1-2, with D possibly matching TRBD1 (6 bases). Trimming stripped 2 bases from V and 7 bases from J, with 17 bases between. Looked up from germline, CDR1 is SGHTA and CDR2 is FQGNSA. The CDR3 length is 15 residues. The CDR3, as DNA: TGTGCCAGCAGCTTACAGTTAGGGGGTCGGTTTGGCTACACCTTC. This encodes CASSLQLGGRFGYTF.

The chain is built from TRBV6-1 and TRBJ2-7; no clear D gene. The CDR3 spans 14 residues. Germline V gives CDR1 MNHNS, CDR2 SASEGT. The V end was cut by 6 bases, the J end by 0 bases, with 12 bases between. CDR3 nucleotide sequence: TGTGCCAGCAGGGTCCACCTTAGCTCCTACGAGCAGTACTTC. Its protein is CASRVHLSSYEQYF.

This sequence joins TRBV28 and TRBJ1-2; D possibly corresponds to TRBD1 (5 bases). Germline CDR1 reads MDHEN; CDR2 reads SYDVKM. V shed 5 bases and J shed 2 bases, with 12 bases lying between them. This CDR3 has 14 residues. The CDR3 sequence: CASSEGRRNYGYTF. CDR3 in DNA: TGTGCCAGCAGTGAGGGACGGCGAAACTATGGCTACACCTTC.

The gene calls are TRBV28 and TRBJ1-2; no firm D call. Germline V gene sequence: CDR1 MDHEN, CDR2 SYDVKM. This CDR3 has 12 amino acids. Trimming pared 5 bases from V and 1 base from J, leaving 5 bases between. The CDR3 spells CASSTVNYGYTF. The DNA of the CDR3 is TGTGCCAGCAGTACAGTTAACTATGGCTACACCTTC.

The chain combines TRBV7-9 with TRBJ2-6; D remains ambiguous. Trimming cost V 0 bases and J 0 bases, with 12 bases left between them. CDR1 SEHNR and CDR2 FQNEAQ come from the germline V gene (reference sequence). The CDR3 has 18 amino acids. CDR3 in DNA: TGTGCCAGCAGCTTAGCGCGAGGCCCTAGCTCTGGGGCCAACGTCCTGACTTTC. This encodes CASSLARGPSSGANVLTF.

J is TRBJ1-1 and V is TRBV28; weak D call: TRBD1 (5 bases). With 3 bases removed from V and 1 base from J, the gap between germline ends came to 15 bases. The CDR3 length is 16 residues. Per germline, CDR1 MDHEN and CDR2 SYDVKM. This CDR3 is CASSFGVGGGNTEAFF. The CDR3 region has the DNA TGTGCCAGCAGTTTTGGTGTGGGGGGAGGGAACACTGAAGCTTTCTTT.

The chain has TRBV28 and TRBJ1-2; D not certain. The CDR3 contains 14 residues. The V end was cut by 4 bases, the J end by 6 bases, with 15 bases between. Germline CDR1 MDHEN, CDR2 SYDVKM. CDR3 sequence (DNA): TGTGCCAGCAGTTCCCCCCCTTTTGATGATGGCTACACCTTC. Encoded protein: CASSSPPFDDGYTF.